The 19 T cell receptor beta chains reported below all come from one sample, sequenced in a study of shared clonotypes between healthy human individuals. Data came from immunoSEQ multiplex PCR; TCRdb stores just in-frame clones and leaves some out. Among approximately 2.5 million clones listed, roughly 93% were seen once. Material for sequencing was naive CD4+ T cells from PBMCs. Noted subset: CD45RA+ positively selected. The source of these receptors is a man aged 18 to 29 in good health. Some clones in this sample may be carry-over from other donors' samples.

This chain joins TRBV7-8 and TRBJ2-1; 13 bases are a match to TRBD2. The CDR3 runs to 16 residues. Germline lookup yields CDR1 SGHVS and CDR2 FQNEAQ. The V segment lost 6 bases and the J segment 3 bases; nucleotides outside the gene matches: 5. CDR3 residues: CASRKGLAGIYNEQFF. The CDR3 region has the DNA TGTGCCAGCAGGAAGGGACTAGCGGGAATCTACAATGAGCAGTTCTTC.

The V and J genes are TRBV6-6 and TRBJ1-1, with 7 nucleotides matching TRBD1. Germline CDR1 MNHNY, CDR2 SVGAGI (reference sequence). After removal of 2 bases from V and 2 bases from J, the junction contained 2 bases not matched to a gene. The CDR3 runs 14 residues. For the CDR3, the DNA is TGTGCCAGCAGTTACGACAGGGTAAACACTGAAGCTTTCTTT. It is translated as CASSYDRVNTEAFF.

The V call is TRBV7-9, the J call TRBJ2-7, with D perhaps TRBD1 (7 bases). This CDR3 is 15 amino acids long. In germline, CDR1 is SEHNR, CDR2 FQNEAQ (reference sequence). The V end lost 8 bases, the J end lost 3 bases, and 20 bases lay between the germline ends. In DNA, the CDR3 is TGTGCCAGCCAGGAGGGGACAGCGGGCTACTACGAGCAGTACTTC. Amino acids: CASQEGTAGYYEQYF.

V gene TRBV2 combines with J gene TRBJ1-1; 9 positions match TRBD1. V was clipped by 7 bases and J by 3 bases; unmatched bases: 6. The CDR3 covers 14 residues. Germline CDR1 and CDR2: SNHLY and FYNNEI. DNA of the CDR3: TGTGCCAGCAATCGAGACAGGGGGGACACTGAAGCTTTCTTT. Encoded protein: CASNRDRGDTEAFF.

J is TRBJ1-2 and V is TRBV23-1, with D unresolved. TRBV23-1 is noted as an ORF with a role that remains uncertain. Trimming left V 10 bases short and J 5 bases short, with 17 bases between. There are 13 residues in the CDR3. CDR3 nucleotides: TGCGCCACCACTCGTCAGAGCCCATATGGCTACACCTTC. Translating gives CATTRQSPYGYTF.

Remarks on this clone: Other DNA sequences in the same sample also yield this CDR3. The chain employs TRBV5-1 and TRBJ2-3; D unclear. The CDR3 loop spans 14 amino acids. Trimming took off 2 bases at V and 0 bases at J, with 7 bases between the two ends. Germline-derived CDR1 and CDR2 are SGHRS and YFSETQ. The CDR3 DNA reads TGCGCCAGCAGCTTCTACACTAGCACAGATACGCAGTATTTT. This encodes CASSFYTSTDTQYF.

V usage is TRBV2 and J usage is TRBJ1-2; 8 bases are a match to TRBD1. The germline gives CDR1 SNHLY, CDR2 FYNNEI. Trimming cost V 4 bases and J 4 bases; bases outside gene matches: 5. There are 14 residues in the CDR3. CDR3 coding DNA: TGTGCCAGCAGTGCCGGACAGGGAATCTATGGCTACACCTTC. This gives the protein CASSAGQGIYGYTF.

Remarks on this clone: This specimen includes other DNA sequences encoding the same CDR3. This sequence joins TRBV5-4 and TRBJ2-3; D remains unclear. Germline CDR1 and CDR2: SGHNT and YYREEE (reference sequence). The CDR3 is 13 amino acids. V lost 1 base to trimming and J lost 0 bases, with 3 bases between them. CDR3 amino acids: CASSLQSTDTQYF. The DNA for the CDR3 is TGTGCCAGCAGCTTGCAGAGCACAGATACGCAGTATTTT.

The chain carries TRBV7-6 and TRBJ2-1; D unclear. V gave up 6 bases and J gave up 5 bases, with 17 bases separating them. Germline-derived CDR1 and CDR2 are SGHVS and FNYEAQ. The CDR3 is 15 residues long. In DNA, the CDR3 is TGTGCCAGCAGTCTCCCGAACAGCGTGAACAATGAGCAGTTCTTC. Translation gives CASSLPNSVNNEQFF.

CDR3 DNA sequence: TGTGCCAGCAGTGCGACAGGGGGATATTACGAGCAGTACTTC. This translates into CASSATGGYYEQYF. The V and J genes are TRBV27 and TRBJ2-7; 9 bases match TRBD1. The CDR3 is made up of 14 amino acids. The V gene end was trimmed by 5 bases and the J gene end by 4 bases; junction bases not matched to a gene: 6. CDR1 MNHEY and CDR2 SMNVEV come from the germline V gene (reference sequence).

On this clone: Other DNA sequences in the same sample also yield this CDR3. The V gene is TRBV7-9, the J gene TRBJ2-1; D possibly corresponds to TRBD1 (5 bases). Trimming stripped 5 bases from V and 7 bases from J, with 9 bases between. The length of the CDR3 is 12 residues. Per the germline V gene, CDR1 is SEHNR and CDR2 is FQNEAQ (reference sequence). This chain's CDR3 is CASSPQGNEQFF. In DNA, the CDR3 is TGTGCCAGCAGCCCTCAGGGAAATGAGCAGTTCTTC. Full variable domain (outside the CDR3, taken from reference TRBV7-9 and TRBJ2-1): DTGVSQNPRHKITKRGQNVTFRCDPISEHNRLYWYRQTLGQGPEFLTYFQNEAQLEKSRLLSDRFSAERPKGSFSTLEIQRTEQGDSAMYLCASSPQGNEQFFGPGTRLTVL.

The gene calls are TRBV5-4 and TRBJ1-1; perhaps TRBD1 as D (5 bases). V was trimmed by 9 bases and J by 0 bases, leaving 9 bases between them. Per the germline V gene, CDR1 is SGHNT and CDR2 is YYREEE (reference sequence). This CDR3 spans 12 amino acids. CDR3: CATGGVNTEAFF. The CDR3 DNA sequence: TGTGCCACGGGAGGGGTGAACACTGAAGCTTTCTTT. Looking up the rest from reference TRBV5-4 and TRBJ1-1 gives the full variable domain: ETGVTQSPTHLIKTRGQQVTLRCSSQSGHNTVSWYQQALGQGPQFIFQYYREEENGRGNFPPRFSGLQFPNYSSELNVNALELDDSALYLCATGGVNTEAFFGQGTRLTVV.

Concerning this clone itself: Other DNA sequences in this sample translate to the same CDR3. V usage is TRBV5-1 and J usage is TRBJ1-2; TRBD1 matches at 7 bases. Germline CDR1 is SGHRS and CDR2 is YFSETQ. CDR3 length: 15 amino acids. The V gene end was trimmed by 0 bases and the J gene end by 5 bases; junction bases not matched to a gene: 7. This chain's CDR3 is CASSLGQGGGYGYTF. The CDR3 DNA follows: TGCGCCAGCAGCTTGGGACAGGGAGGAGGGTATGGCTACACCTTC. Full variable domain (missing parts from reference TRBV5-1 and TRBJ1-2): KAGVTQTPRYLIKTRGQQVTLSCSPISGHRSVSWYQQTPGQGLQFLFEYFSETQRNKGNFPGRFSGRQFSNSRSEMNVSTLELGDSALYLCASSLGQGGGYGYTFGSGTRLTVV.

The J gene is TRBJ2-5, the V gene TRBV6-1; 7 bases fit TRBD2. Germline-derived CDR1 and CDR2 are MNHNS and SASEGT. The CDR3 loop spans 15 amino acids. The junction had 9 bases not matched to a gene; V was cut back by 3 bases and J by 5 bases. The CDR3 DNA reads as TGTGCCAGCAGTGACGGGGGGAGGGCCGAGGAGACCCAGTACTTC. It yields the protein CASSDGGRAEETQYF.

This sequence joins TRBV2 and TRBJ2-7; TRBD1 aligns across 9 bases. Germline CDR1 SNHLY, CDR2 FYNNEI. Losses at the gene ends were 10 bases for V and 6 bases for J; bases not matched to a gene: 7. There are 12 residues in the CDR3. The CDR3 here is CAIWDREVEQYF. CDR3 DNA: TGTGCCATCTGGGACAGGGAGGTCGAGCAGTACTTC.

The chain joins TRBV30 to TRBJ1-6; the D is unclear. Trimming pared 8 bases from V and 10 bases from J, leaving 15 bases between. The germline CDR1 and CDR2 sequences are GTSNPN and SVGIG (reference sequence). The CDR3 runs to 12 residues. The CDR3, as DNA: TGTGCCGTCGGCGCTCCCAAATCACCCCTCCACTTT. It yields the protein CAVGAPKSPLHF.

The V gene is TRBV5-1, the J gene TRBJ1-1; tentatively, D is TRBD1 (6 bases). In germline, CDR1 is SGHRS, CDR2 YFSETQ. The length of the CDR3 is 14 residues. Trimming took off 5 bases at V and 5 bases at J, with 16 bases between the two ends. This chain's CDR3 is CASRQEQGRTEAFF. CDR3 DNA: TGCGCCAGCAGACAGGAACAGGGCAGGACTGAAGCTTTCTTT.

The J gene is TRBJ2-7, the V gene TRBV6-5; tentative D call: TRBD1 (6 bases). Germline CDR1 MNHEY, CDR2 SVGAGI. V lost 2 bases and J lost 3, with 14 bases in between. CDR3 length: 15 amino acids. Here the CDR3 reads CASSYPGTRYYEQYF. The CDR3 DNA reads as TGTGCCAGCAGTTACCCCGGGACAAGATACTACGAGCAGTACTTC.

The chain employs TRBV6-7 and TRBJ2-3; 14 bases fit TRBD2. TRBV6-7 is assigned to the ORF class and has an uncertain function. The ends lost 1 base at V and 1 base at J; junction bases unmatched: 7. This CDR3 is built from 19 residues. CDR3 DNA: TGTGCCAGCAGTTACTTCGGGACTAGCGGGAGTCTCGGCACAGATACGCAGTATTTT. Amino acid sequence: CASSYFGTSGSLGTDTQYF.